This T cell receptor beta chain was recovered during a study of Ad26.COV2.S vaccination and SARS-CoV-2 variants. Background on the study: Donor was in the COV1001 Ad26.COV2.S trial arm. Administration of Ad26.COV2.S was intramuscular, either once or twice 56 days apart.

Only in-frame clones appear in the TCRdb table, and some are missing; sequencing was by immunoSEQ multiplex PCR. Of over 400,000 clones in the sample, approximately 92% were seen once. Points from the study as a whole: Total T cell responses may have been underestimated by the TCR breadth and depth analyses.

In regard to this clone: The antigen remains unidentified.

Treatment here: roughly 18 received Ad26.COV2.S at low or high dose, single or two shots; 5 received placebo; per-sample allocation not given. Specimen acquisition occurred on day 63 following the initial vaccine or placebo injection. An adult of 18-55 years in Boston served as donor. Germline loops: CDR1 SNHLY, CDR2 FYNNEI. V trimming: 7 bases; J trimming: 2 bases; junction bases outside the gene matches: 8. The CDR3 is made up of 14 amino acids. Sequenced here: peripheral blood, sampled in a trial of Ad26.COV2.S vaccine versus placebo. V is TRBV2 and J is TRBJ2-7, with 7 bases fitting TRBD2. The sequence was collected from a person between 18 and 65 years old who received the Ad26.COV2.S COVID-19 vaccine or a placebo. The CDR3 here is CASKTSDHPYEQYF. The CDR3 DNA follows: TGTGCCAGCAAAACTAGCGACCACCCCTACGAGCAGTACTTC.